This T cell receptor (beta chain) was recorded in a study of control samples from healthy donors and cancer patients. Trimming removed 0 bases at V and 0 bases at J, with 12 bases between. This CDR3 has 17 amino acids. Germline-derived CDR1 and CDR2 are SGHDT and YYEEEE. Clones were read by immunoSEQ multiplex PCR, and TCRdb kept only the in-frame ones, dropping some. The sample lists tens of thousands of clones, approximately 80% occurring once. Only one count was recorded for this clone. The sample comprised blood. The chain employs TRBV5-6 and TRBJ2-2; D is unresolved. This clonotype was sampled from a man aged 45-65 years in good health. The CDR3 bases are TGTGCCAGCAGCTTGGCGGGTTGGGTATCGAACACCGGGGAGCTGTTTTTT. Translated, it gives CASSLAGWVSNTGELFF.